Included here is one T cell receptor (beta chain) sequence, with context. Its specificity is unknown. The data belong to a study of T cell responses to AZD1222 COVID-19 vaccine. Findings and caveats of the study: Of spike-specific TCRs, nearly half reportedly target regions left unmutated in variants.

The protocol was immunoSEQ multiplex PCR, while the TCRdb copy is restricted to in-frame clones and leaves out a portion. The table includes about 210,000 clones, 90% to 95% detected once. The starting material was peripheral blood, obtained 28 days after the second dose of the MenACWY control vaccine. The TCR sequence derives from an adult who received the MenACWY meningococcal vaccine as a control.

The CDR3 coding sequence is TGTGCCAGTAGATTCCGGGACACCTCCTACGAGCAGTACTTC. The encoded protein is CASRFRDTSYEQYF. The chain combines TRBV19 with TRBJ2-7; weak D call: TRBD1 (6 bases). CDR3 length equals 14 residues. From germline, CDR1 is LNHDA and CDR2 SQIVND (reference sequence). Trimming took 6 bases from V and 0 from J, leaving 12 bases between them.